One and the same sample provided the 25 T cell receptor beta chains below, sequenced in a study of early T cells in non-severe SARS-CoV-2 infection. TCRdb itself ran the 5' RACE reads through MiXCR, one entry per CDR3 protein. This sample has 46,000 or so distinct CDR3 sequences; around 13% occur once, and the top ten carry more than 8.5%. The sequencing sample was made of whole blood. These receptors all stem from an adult who was a healthcare worker with PCR-confirmed SARS-CoV-2 infection or an uninfected control (not recorded which).

V usage is TRBV24-1 and J usage is TRBJ2-1, with 7 nucleotides matching TRBD1. V shed 2 bases and J 8 bases; nucleotides not matched to a gene: 5. CDR3 length: 14 residues. Germline V gene data show CDR1 as KGHDR and CDR2 as SFDVKD. CDR3 region: CATSDSPTGDEQFF. DNA for the CDR3: TGTGCCACCAGTGATTCGCCCACAGGGGATGAGCAGTTCTTC.

This clonotype was recorded a few times. The chain joins TRBV7-6 to TRBJ2-6; TRBD2 aligns across 12 bases. V lost 4 bases, J lost 2 bases, and 12 bases stayed unmatched. This CDR3 contains 20 residues. Germline values: CDR1 SGHVS, CDR2 FNYEAQ. The CDR3 sequence: CASSSPRTSGRSPGANVLTF. CDR3 DNA: TGTGCCAGCAGCTCCCCCAGAACTAGCGGGAGGTCCCCTGGGGCCAACGTCCTGACTTTC.

This clonotype was seen repeatedly, ten times or more. This chain joins TRBV5-1 and TRBJ1-5; TRBD1 aligns across 7 bases. The CDR3 loop spans 13 amino acids. V lost 7 bases to trimming and J lost 7 bases; unmatched junction nucleotides: 8. Germline V lookup: CDR1 SGHRS, CDR2 YFSETQ. DNA of the CDR3: TGCGCCAGCGCCAGGGGGGAAGAGCAGCCCCAGCATTTT. It is translated as CASARGEEQPQHF.

The chain employs TRBV2 and TRBJ2-5, with D maybe TRBD2 (5 bases). Germline CDR1 and CDR2: SNHLY and FYNNEI. V dropped 3 bases and J dropped 2 bases, with 7 bases sitting between them. The CDR3 is made up of 13 amino acids. The CDR3 coding sequence is TGTGCCAGCAGTGACCGGGATCAAGAGACCCAGTACTTC. The encoded protein is CASSDRDQETQYF. Using reference TRBV2 and TRBJ2-5 for the parts outside the CDR3, the full variable domain is EPEVTQTPSHQVTQMGQEVILRCVPISNHLYFYWYRQILGQKVEFLVSFYNNEISEKSEIFDDQFSVERPDGSNFTLKIRSTKLEDSAMYFCASSDRDQETQYFGPGTRLLVL.

CDR3 coding DNA: TGTGCCAGCAGCGGACTAGCGGGGGGCCTGGATACGCAGTATTTT. Translated, it gives CASSGLAGGLDTQYF. The V and J genes are TRBV12-3 or TRBV12-4 and TRBJ2-3; 14 positions agree with TRBD2. After removal of 6 bases from V and 6 bases from J, the junction contained 5 bases not matched to a gene. The CDR3 spans 15 residues.

The J gene is TRBJ2-7, the V gene TRBV9; 11 bases map to TRBD1. V shed 4 bases and J 4 bases; nucleotides not matched to a gene: 7. CDR1 and CDR2 from the germline V gene are SGDLS and YYNGEE. The CDR3 has 15 residues. This CDR3 is CASSPGGTGGYEQYF. The CDR3 nucleotides are TGTGCCAGCAGCCCAGGGGGGACAGGGGGATACGAGCAGTACTTC.

The rearrangement uses TRBV5-4 and TRBJ2-1; D possibly matches TRBD1 or TRBD2 (5 bases each). Germline-derived CDR1 and CDR2 are SGHNT and YYREEE (reference sequence). V lost 2 bases to trimming and J lost 2 bases, with 14 bases between them. The CDR3 length is 16 residues. Here the CDR3 DNA reads TGTGCCAGCAGCTTCTCTGGGTCGGGACCCTACAATGAGCAGTTCTTC. Translating it yields CASSFSGSGPYNEQFF.

This clonotype was seen ten or more times. The CDR3 loop is CASSLAGTGVEKLFF. DNA for the CDR3: TGTGCCAGCAGCTTAGCTGGGACAGGGGTAGAAAAACTGTTTTTT. This chain joins TRBV13 and TRBJ1-4; 10 nucleotides line up with TRBD1. Looked up from germline, CDR1 is PRHDT and CDR2 is FYEKMQ (reference sequence). This CDR3 is built from 15 residues. V dropped 1 base and J dropped 8; count of bases not matched to a gene: 4.

The chain carries TRBV5-5 and TRBJ1-2, with 7 bases aligning to TRBD1. CDR3 length: 19 amino acids. Germline CDR1 and CDR2: SGHKS and YYEKEE (reference sequence). Trimming took 4 bases from V and 1 from J; bases not matched to a gene: 19. As DNA, the CDR3 is TGTGCCAGCAGCACAGGAACCACGGGGACAGTACCACTTAACTATGGCTACACCTTC. Translating it yields CASSTGTTGTVPLNYGYTF.

This clonotype has a count of ten or more. The chain's CDR3 is CASSSPGLAIIDEQFF. The CDR3 DNA follows: TGTGCCAGCAGTTCGCCCGGACTAGCGATAATCGATGAGCAGTTCTTC. The chain combines TRBV12-3 or TRBV12-4 with TRBJ2-1; 9 nucleotides agree with TRBD2. V shed 4 bases and J 8 bases; nucleotides not matched to a gene: 12. This CDR3 contains 16 residues.

This clonotype occurred a few times. This rearrangement joins TRBV6-5 to TRBJ1-6; D is unclear. Germline loops: CDR1 MNHEY, CDR2 SVGAGI. The CDR3 is 17 amino acids. The germline V and J ends were trimmed by 2 bases and 6 bases, with 17 bases remaining between them. The CDR3 reads CASSYAGVRLLNSPLHF. The CDR3 nucleotides read TGTGCCAGCAGTTACGCTGGAGTTAGACTCCTTAATTCACCCCTCCACTTT.

This clonotype came up many times. The J gene is TRBJ2-1, the V gene TRBV2; 8 bases fit TRBD1. The CDR3 runs to 15 residues. The ends lost 3 bases at V and 8 bases at J; junction bases unmatched: 9. CDR1 and CDR2 (germline): SNHLY, FYNNEI. CDR3 protein: CASSDGQGIRDEQFF. CDR3 DNA sequence: TGTGCCAGCAGTGACGGACAGGGAATCAGGGATGAGCAGTTCTTC.

The genes are TRBV2 and TRBJ1-2; 7 bases line up with TRBD1. This CDR3 is 12 amino acids long. V was clipped by 6 bases and J by 3 bases; unmatched bases: 1. The V gene's germline CDR1 is SNHLY and CDR2 FYNNEI. The CDR3 DNA reads TGTGCCAGCAGCAGGGGGTACTATGGCTACACCTTC. Amino acids: CASSRGYYGYTF.

In its sample, this clonotype was seen a few times. This chain uses TRBV5-1 with TRBJ2-1, with D perhaps TRBD1 or TRBD2 (5 bases each). The CDR3 runs 14 residues. Germline-derived CDR1 and CDR2 are SGHRS and YFSETQ. V was pared by 0 bases and J by 10 bases, with 14 bases between. The CDR3 is CASSLGTRDLEQFF. CDR3 sequence (DNA): TGCGCCAGCAGCTTGGGGACTCGGGACCTCGAGCAGTTCTTC.

This chain uses TRBV9 with TRBJ1-1; D is undetermined. The ends were cut back, 2 bases at V and 1 base at J, with 6 bases in the middle. The CDR3 is made up of 13 amino acids. CDR1 is SGDLS and CDR2 is YYNGEE in the germline V gene. The CDR3 spells CASSVIQNTEAFF. The CDR3 coding sequence is TGTGCCAGCAGCGTTATACAGAACACTGAAGCTTTCTTT.

This rearrangement joins TRBV29-1 to TRBJ2-7; 15 nucleotides align to TRBD2. CDR3 length equals 16 residues. Losses at the gene ends were 6 bases for V and 3 bases for J; bases not matched to a gene: 9. CDR1 and CDR2 from the germline V gene are SQVTM and ANQGSEA. This chain's CDR3 is CSVRGLAGGLFYEQYF. In DNA form, the CDR3 reads TGCAGCGTCCGAGGACTAGCGGGAGGGCTATTCTACGAGCAGTACTTC.

This clonotype has a count of ten or more. The chain joins TRBV6-2 or TRBV6-3 to TRBJ2-2; 7 bases are shared with TRBD2. The V gene's germline CDR1 is MNHEY and CDR2 SVGEGT. The J segment lost 3 bases and the V segment lost 3 bases, leaving 4 bases of the junction unmatched. The CDR3 extends over 15 amino acids. Here the CDR3 reads CASSYTSAYTGELFF. For the CDR3, the DNA is TGTGCCAGCAGTTATACTAGCGCCTACACCGGGGAGCTGTTTTTT.

The CDR3 region has the DNA TGTGCCAGCAGTTTACAGACTAGCTTTGAGCAGTTCTTC. Amino acid sequence: CASSLQTSFEQFF. This chain uses TRBV6-5 with TRBJ2-1; TRBD2 aligns across 7 bases. CDR1 and CDR2 (germline): MNHEY, SVGAGI. After removal of 4 bases from V and 9 bases from J, the junction contained 6 bases not matched to a gene. There are 13 residues in the CDR3.

This clonotype occurred a few times. The chain employs TRBV13 and TRBJ2-7; 9 nucleotides align to TRBD1. Trimming removed 6 bases from V and 5 bases from J; junction bases left unmatched: 8. Per germline, CDR1 PRHDT and CDR2 FYEKMQ (reference sequence). The CDR3 is made up of 14 amino acids. CDR3 DNA: TGTGCCAGCAGGGTTACAGGGGGCCGGGACGAGCAGTACTTC. Translated: CASRVTGGRDEQYF.

This chain uses TRBV28 with TRBJ2-7, with TRBD2 matching 7 bases. The V gene end was trimmed by 8 bases and the J gene end by 5 bases; junction bases not matched to a gene: 0. Germline-derived CDR1 and CDR2 are MDHEN and SYDVKM. CDR3 length equals 10 residues. Written as DNA, the CDR3 is TGTGCCAGCGGGGGGGACGAGCAGTACTTC. Residues: CASGGDEQYF. Supplemented by reference TRBV28 and TRBJ2-7, the full variable domain reads DVKVTQSSRYLVKRTGEKVFLECVQDMDHENMFWYRQDPGLGLRLIYFSYDVKMKEKGDIPEGYSVSREKKERFSLILESASTNQTSMYLCASGGDEQYFGPGTRLTVT.

The genes are TRBV5-1 and TRBJ2-7; D not certain. The V gene lost 3 bases and the J gene lost 3 bases, with 13 bases spanning the gap. The CDR3 is 14 residues long. CDR1 and CDR2 from the germline V gene are SGHRS and YFSETQ. The CDR3: CASSSASSGYEQYF. CDR3 DNA sequence: TGCGCCAGCAGCTCAGCTAGTTCGGGCTACGAGCAGTACTTC.

This clonotype was recorded at least ten times. V gene TRBV6-6 combines with J gene TRBJ1-5; D is undetermined. Trimming removed 0 bases from V and 5 bases from J, with 8 bases in between. CDR3 length: 14 residues. The germline CDR1 and CDR2 sequences are MNHNY and SVGAGI (reference sequence). The CDR3 DNA is TGTGCCAGCAGTTACTCTCCGGACTATCAGCCCCAGCATTTT. This translates into CASSYSPDYQPQHF.

This clonotype was seen at least ten times. The chain combines TRBV28 with TRBJ2-7, with 9 bases lining up with TRBD2. V trimming: 6 bases; J trimming: 6 bases; junction bases outside the gene matches: 12. The CDR3 is 15 residues long. CDR1 and CDR2 (germline): MDHEN, SYDVKM. CDR3 coding DNA: TGTGCCAGCAGGACCTGGCGGGAGGGGGGTCCCGAGCAGTACTTC. Translated, it gives CASRTWREGGPEQYF.

This clonotype was observed at least ten times. The chain has TRBV29-1 and TRBJ2-7, with D perhaps matching TRBD2 (7 bases). Germline lookup yields CDR1 SQVTM and CDR2 ANQGSEA. V lost 4 bases and J lost 2, with 18 bases in between. This CDR3 has 15 amino acids. The CDR3 sequence is CSVAGGQREPYEQYF. CDR3 sequence (DNA): TGCAGCGTTGCGGGGGGCCAGCGCGAACCCTACGAGCAGTACTTC.

The chain is built from TRBV6-6 and TRBJ2-7; TRBD1 matches at 7 bases. This CDR3 is built from 13 residues. V was clipped by 7 bases and J by 0 bases; unmatched bases: 3. The V gene's germline CDR1 is MNHNY and CDR2 SVGAGI (reference sequence). The CDR3 region has the DNA TGTGCCAGCATGGACAGGAGCTCCTACGAGCAGTACTTC. Translation: CASMDRSSYEQYF.